A single sample gave rise to the 32 T cell receptor beta chains below, sequenced in a study of T cells expressing NK-cell markers. TCRdb reprocessed the 5' RACE reads, keeping one entry per CDR3 protein, no DNA. This repertoire includes about 260,000 distinct CDR3 sequences. Sequenced sample: blood T cells: a sorted CD56 or NKG2C T cell subset, CD4+ or CD8+ T cells, or bulk PBMC T cells (not recorded which). These receptors were obtained from a man aged 18 to 30 in good health.

The chain couples TRBV5-1 to TRBJ1-1; TCRdb's D call, TRBD1, is unchecked because there is no DNA. Germline lookup yields CDR1 SGHRS and CDR2 YFSETQ. The length of the CDR3 is 14 residues. CDR3 protein: CASRLPGELTEAFF.

The V and J genes are TRBV10-3 and TRBJ2-1; without DNA, the TCRdb call of TRBD2 cannot be checked. The length of the CDR3 is 16 residues. Looked up from germline, CDR1 is ENHRY and CDR2 is SYGVKD. CDR3 protein: CAISVLAGGVQDEQFF.

The chain combines TRBV20-1 with TRBJ2-7; TCRdb reports TRBD2, a call that lacks DNA to check it against. Germline CDR1 DFQATT, CDR2 SNEGSKA (reference sequence). The CDR3 extends over 18 amino acids. CDR3 sequence reads: CSARLDPPLAASRYEQYF.

The V and J genes are TRBV7-8 and TRBJ2-1. The CDR3 spans 13 residues. Germline CDR1 SGHVS, CDR2 FQNEAQ. The CDR3 region is CASSLFGAAEQFF.

J is TRBJ2-1 and V is TRBV5-1; without DNA, the TCRdb call of TRBD2 cannot be checked. Germline V lookup: CDR1 SGHRS, CDR2 YFSETQ. There are 18 residues in the CDR3. CDR3 region: CASSSGTSGYSTSNEQFF.

CDR3 in amino acids: CSAKLQLAAYNEQFF. The rearrangement uses TRBV20-1 and TRBJ2-1; TCRdb reports TRBD2, a call that lacks DNA to check it against. There are 15 residues in the CDR3. CDR1 and CDR2 (germline): DFQATT, SNEGSKA (reference sequence).

This chain's CDR3 is CATLDWPEQFF. The rearrangement uses TRBV6-5 and TRBJ2-1. CDR1 is MNHEY, CDR2 SVGAGI, per germline. This CDR3 is built from 11 residues.

CDR3 residues: CASNSPEYNEQFF. The gene calls are TRBV4-1 and TRBJ2-1. The germline V gene has CDR1 MGHRA and CDR2 YSYEKL. This CDR3 region has 13 residues.

This chain connects TRBV4-2 to TRBJ2-3; TCRdb selects TRBD2, and the lack of DNA leaves this call unchecked. Per germline, CDR1 LGHNA and CDR2 YNFKEQ. This CDR3 spans 17 amino acids. CDR3 sequence: CASSQQGLAEATDTQYF.

The J gene is TRBJ1-1, the V gene TRBV29-1. Looked up from germline, CDR1 is SQVTM and CDR2 is ANQGSEA. CDR3 size: 13 residues. Here the CDR3 reads CSAAVGLNTEAFF.

The chain recombines TRBV6-5 with TRBJ2-5; TCRdb picks TRBD2, but there is no DNA to check that call. This CDR3 is 15 amino acids long. Germline V gene sequence: CDR1 MNHEY, CDR2 SVGAGI. The CDR3 sequence: CASSYYSSGKETQYF.

The chain employs TRBV20-1 and TRBJ2-1; TCRdb proposes TRBD1, but this gene call is untestable without DNA. Germline CDR1 DFQATT, CDR2 SNEGSKA (reference sequence). The CDR3 extends over 12 amino acids. CDR3 amino acids: CSASGQDNEQFF.

V and J are TRBV20-1 and TRBJ2-7. CDR1 DFQATT and CDR2 SNEGSKA come from the germline V gene (reference sequence). This CDR3 is built from 13 residues. The CDR3 here is CSARGLLFHEQYF.

The chain is built from TRBV20-1 and TRBJ2-1; the D call of TRBD1 rests on TCRdb alone, since no DNA is present to check it. This CDR3 is 15 amino acids long. Germline V lookup: CDR1 DFQATT, CDR2 SNEGSKA (reference sequence). The CDR3 reads CSARDRVSGLDEQFF.

The chain uses TRBV20-1 and TRBJ2-1; checking the TCRdb D call of TRBD1 is not possible without DNA. The CDR3 is 13 amino acids. Germline values: CDR1 DFQATT, CDR2 SNEGSKA (reference sequence). The CDR3 spells CGWVGLGGNEQFF.

The chain is built from TRBV6-1 and TRBJ1-6. In germline, CDR1 is MNHNS, CDR2 SASEGT. The length of the CDR3 is 13 residues. The CDR3 reads CASSEARTYPLHF.

The chain combines TRBV20-1 with TRBJ2-3; with no DNA, the TCRdb D assignment of TRBD1 cannot be verified. The CDR3 has 17 amino acids. Per the germline V gene, CDR1 is DFQATT and CDR2 is SNEGSKA (reference sequence). The CDR3 spells CSARGRDRGFLGDTQYF.

The CDR3 protein is CSARDRQAITETQYF. This chain links TRBV20-1 with TRBJ2-5. The CDR3 is 15 amino acids. The germline V gene has CDR1 DFQATT and CDR2 SNEGSKA (reference sequence).

The chain carries TRBV11-2 and TRBJ2-7; TCRdb calls TRBD1, which cannot be checked without DNA. Germline values: CDR1 SGHAT, CDR2 FQNNGV. The CDR3 is made up of 11 amino acids. CDR3 sequence reads: CASSPTRQQYF.

J is TRBJ2-2 and V is TRBV16; the TRBD1 assignment by TCRdb is unverifiable without DNA. Per the germline V gene, CDR1 is KGHSY and CDR2 is FQNENV. The CDR3 has 15 residues. CDR3 sequence: CASSQRDRVSGELFF.

The rearrangement links TRBV12-5 to TRBJ2-7; as DNA is missing, the TRBD2 call by TCRdb cannot be tested. In germline, CDR1 is LGHNT, CDR2 FRNRAP. CDR3 size: 15 residues. The CDR3 sequence: CASGLVQGGAYEQYF. The full variable domain, completed using reference TRBV12-5 and TRBJ2-7, is DARVTQTPRHKVTEMGQEVTMRCQPILGHNTVFWYRQTMMQGLELLAYFRNRAPLDDSGMPKDRFSAEMPDATLATLKIQPSEPRDSAVYFCASGLVQGGAYEQYFGPGTRLTVT.

The chain is built from TRBV6-1 and TRBJ2-3; TCRdb's assignment of TRBD1 cannot be checked, as there is no DNA. The CDR3 is made up of 14 amino acids. Germline V gene lookup returns CDR1 MNHNS and CDR2 SASEGT. The CDR3 loop reads CASFEGRQPDTQYF.

The rearrangement joins TRBV29-1 to TRBJ2-1; TCRdb lists TRBD1, though no DNA is available to test this call. Per germline, CDR1 SQVTM and CDR2 ANQGSEA. The CDR3 is made up of 13 amino acids. The CDR3 sequence: CSVGTGPYNEQFF.

The chain carries TRBV2 and TRBJ2-1; TCRdb's D call, TRBD1, is unchecked because there is no DNA. Germline V gene lookup returns CDR1 SNHLY and CDR2 FYNNEI. The CDR3 covers 16 residues. This CDR3 is CASSGVPGQGADEQFF. Together with reference TRBV2 and TRBJ2-1, the CDR3 gives the full variable domain: EPEVTQTPSHQVTQMGQEVILRCVPISNHLYFYWYRQILGQKVEFLVSFYNNEISEKSEIFDDQFSVERPDGSNFTLKIRSTKLEDSAMYFCASSGVPGQGADEQFFGPGTRLTVL.

J is TRBJ2-2 and V is TRBV7-2; there is no DNA to check the TCRdb D call of TRBD1. The CDR3 has 15 residues. Germline CDR1 is SGHTA and CDR2 is FQGNSA. The CDR3: CASSLGQAPTGELFF.

The V and J genes are TRBV12-3 or TRBV12-4 and TRBJ2-7; the TRBD1 assignment by TCRdb is unverifiable without DNA. There are 14 residues in the CDR3. The CDR3 sequence is CASRPTGGRNEQYF.

V gene TRBV19 combines with J gene TRBJ1-5; TCRdb's D call, TRBD1, is unchecked because there is no DNA. The CDR3 has 14 residues. CDR1 LNHDA and CDR2 SQIVND come from the germline V gene (reference sequence). This chain's CDR3 is CASSIAYGGQPQHF. Full variable domain (outside the CDR3, taken from reference TRBV19 and TRBJ1-5): DGGITQSPKYLFRKEGQNVTLSCEQNLNHDAMYWYRQDPGQGLRLIYYSQIVNDFQKGDIAEGYSVSREKKESFPLTVTSAQKNPTAFYLCASSIAYGGQPQHFGDGTRLSIL.

The chain has TRBV12-3 or TRBV12-4 and TRBJ2-3; TCRdb lists TRBD1, though no DNA is available to test this call. The CDR3 is made up of 13 amino acids. The CDR3 loop reads CASSLQGGNTQYF.

The rearrangement uses TRBV7-2 and TRBJ2-4; there is no DNA to check the TCRdb D call of TRBD1. The CDR3 covers 14 residues. Germline CDR1 SGHTA, CDR2 FQGNSA. The CDR3 is CASSPRTGKNIQYF.

The rearrangement uses TRBV21-1 and TRBJ1-5. TRBV21-1 is classified as a pseudogene. This CDR3 region has 18 residues. The CDR3 region is CASSKGGQGFLSNQPQHF.

The rearrangement joins TRBV6-2 or TRBV6-3 to TRBJ2-2; TCRdb's D gene call, TRBD1, goes unchecked for lack of DNA. In germline, CDR1 is MNHEY, CDR2 SVGEGT. The CDR3 is 15 residues long. The chain's CDR3 is CASGPEHTGAGELFF.

The chain uses TRBV7-8 and TRBJ2-7; TCRdb outputs TRBD1, but without DNA this stays unchecked. This CDR3 has 12 residues. Germline V lookup: CDR1 SGHVS, CDR2 FQNEAQ. CDR3 loop: CASSLDWTGPNF.